Below, one TCR beta chain is given with its context. No cognate antigen has been identified for it. Qualities for individual bases were not recorded, and no much larger clone is one base off. The library was built by means of the immunoSEQ multiplex PCR assay. For the multiplex PCR, a mixture combining 60 forward primers for TCR Vbeta segments and 13 reverse primers for TCR Jbeta segments was used. A multiplex PCR assay on genomic DNA amplified the CDR3 region of rearranged TCR beta genes. The amplified TCR beta libraries were sequenced on the Illumina HiSeq System as 87-base-pair reads. For the original study's pipeline: A later analysis tallied tens of millions of unique TCR beta chains across the 600 to 700 repertoires, and roughly 11 million of those chains were shared by two or more donors. Raw reads were error-corrected and collapsed into unique sequences with a nearest-neighbor algorithm that merged closely related sequences to remove PCR and sequencing errors. To assign V, D and J gene segments, CDR3 sequences were aligned to IMGT reference sequences. For a sequence to be retained, a match of at least six nucleotides was required to both a V gene segment and a J gene segment. Rearrangements were classified as productive when the CDR3 lacked stop codons and remained in frame with V and J, and all other rearrangements were classified as non-productive. CDR3 was defined according to IMGT convention as the region running from the second conserved V-encoded cysteine to the conserved J-encoded phenylalanine. In an earlier analysis of 587 of the donors, sequences lacking an unambiguous match to a single V gene segment were excluded. An earlier analysis of a few hundred of the donors called V segments functional above 56.7% productive rearrangements and segregating when the between-donor standard deviation exceeded 5%. To diagnose cytomegalovirus status from the catalog of TCR beta chain sequences, a statistical classification framework was built. A later analysis assigned V and J genes by comparing TCR nucleotide sequences with IMGT/GENE-DB human TR gene sequences. A later analysis assigned CDR3 sequences and most-parsimonious VDJ recombination scenarios with the TCRdist pipeline. A later analysis defined each TCR beta chain by its CDR3 amino acid sequence plus V-gene family, and excluded reads lacking a unique V-gene family. As a way to deal with suspected cross-contamination and a sequencing artifact, a later analysis dropped over 550 nucleotide sequences that were highly shared and had low generation probability. In a later analysis, a clonal expansion index for each public chain was calculated from normalized within-repertoire ranks of inferred template counts. Generation probabilities in a later analysis came from a VDJ recombination model fitted to out-of-frame rearrangements, and those results were checked against IGoR. In a later analysis, TCR-TCR, TCR-HLA and TCR-CMV co-occurrence was scored with hypergeometric tests, and a repertoire-size bias correction was applied to TCR pairs. In a later analysis, false discovery rates were estimated by permuting HLA or CMV assignments 20 times. In a later analysis, co-occurring TCRs were grouped with DBSCAN, and TCRdist sequence similarity was added when clustering was performed within HLA-allele-positive subsets. Co-occurrence clustering excluded repertoires with fewer than 30,000 or more than 120,000 public chains, plus five with anomalous nucleotide sharing. The clones in this table, taken by TCRdb from immuneACCESS, are in-frame only. Not every clone is retained; where verified, under half of the shortfall comes from an unresolved V gene, and the cause of the rest is unknown. V, J and clone size reflect that table, while D and trimming were determined from the DNA. This sample gives roughly 200,000 clones in total; 75% to 85% of them show up just once. The ten largest clonotypes hold around 0.69% of the sample.

The cohort consisted of 600 to 750 healthy bone marrow donors. At the time of sampling, all cohort members were nominally healthy, though unrecorded immune exposures were likely present. The donor tested CMV seronegative, placing the donor among the 352 seronegative members of the cohort. A peripheral blood sample was provided by each donor, and peripheral blood mononuclear cells were used for TCR beta sequencing. Genomic DNA extraction from the blood cell samples was performed with the Qiagen DNeasy Blood Extraction Kit. The data were taken from a study of cytomegalovirus exposure and HLA in healthy donors (dated by TCRdb to about 2017). Background for the entire study: According to an earlier analysis of a few hundred of the donors, roughly 180 million T cells yielded approximately 120 million unique TCR beta sequences and 276 Gb of sequence data. Rather than using new phenotypic data, the later analysis identified candidate immune exposures from TCR beta sequences and from how often those sequences occurred across donors. The number of donors typed differed by locus, with roughly 629-640 for A, B, C, DRB1 and DQB1, around 520 for DQA1, about 610 for DPA1, and around 430 for DPB1. The study aimed to test whether signatures of past pathogen exposure could be identified by cataloging public T cell receptors. In addition to the first cohort of around 670 subjects, a separate validation cohort of under 150 different subjects was used. All discovery cohort repertoires had been generated on a single sequencing platform. HLA typing covered class I and class II loci at four-digit resolution. To predict cytomegalovirus infection status, the study brought together high-throughput TCR immunosequencing, statistical association of individual TCRs with disease status, and machine learning. The study used immunosequencing to profile the T cell repertoires of approximately 630 subjects and linked those repertoires to cytomegalovirus serostatus. A later analysis re-examined previously published TCR beta repertoires from several hundred donors and added high-resolution HLA genotyping to investigate patterns of TCR occurrence. Genome-wide SNP genotypes for about three fifths of the roughly 700 donors were used in a later genetic analysis, which treated that subset as a discovery cohort. About 5 DR-DQ haplotypes were handled as single units for association and clustering, since linkage in the cohort was strong. To decide whether each TCR beta V gene segment behaved as functional or pseudogenic, an earlier analysis of some 600 of the donors relied on high-throughput TCR beta sequencing. Donor age, sex, ethnicity and CMV serostatus were compiled together with the repertoire data. An early release that covered about 600 HLA-typed donors contained approximately 300 gigabases of sequencing data and around 85 million unique TCR sequences. Of the roughly 400 genotyped donors, over 70% fell in the genetic ancestry cluster associated with self-reported Caucasian donors. Across 398 genotyped donors of the cohort, an average of approximately 240,000 unique TCR beta nucleotide sequences per donor were sequenced, and roughly 17% of those sequences were non-productive. What the work shows at the level of the full study, not this receptor alone: A cluster of highly shared sequence variants was judged likely to represent a technical artifact of the sequencing pipeline. In a later analysis, several top co-occurrence clusters were reported to appear linked to parvovirus B19, influenza, CMV and Epstein-Barr virus. A few of the identified cytomegalovirus-associated TCR beta chains were confirmed in vitro to be specific for cytomegalovirus antigens. A total of roughly 160 TCR beta chains were listed by the study as associated with cytomegalovirus. Linkage disequilibrium might explain the correlated functional status among segregating V segments, but an unknown experimental factor could not be ruled out. Assigning TCR associations to individual alleles was difficult when HLA alleles, especially DR and DQ, strongly co-occurred. The authors suggested that the approach could potentially be generalized to other disease states and immunological phenotypes. A further reported finding was that TCR beta sequences accurately predicted the HLA-A and HLA-B alleles for most subjects in the first cohort. A later genetic analysis associated a missense DCLRE1C variant with V-gene and J-gene trimming of TCR beta chains, and an independent cohort replicated the association. The presence/absence analyses assumed that sequencing depth was roughly uniform across donors, and that assumption may not be true. An earlier analysis of approximately 540 of the donors showed that most TCR beta V segments appeared in productive rearrangements either about 87% or about 30% of the time, which broadly matched IMGT annotations. The 87-base-pair reads could not distinguish some IMGT-functional V segments, including TRBV6-2 and TRBV6-3, so those segments were excluded. In a later analysis, the rate of TCR association differed among HLA loci, with DRB1 alleles having the most associated TCRs and HLA-C alleles having the fewest. Because HLA typing was unavailable for some donors at each locus, only the typed subset was used in association tests. Fewer than 20 rarely observed V segments, including chromosome 9 orphons, were excluded from the earlier analysis of approximately 600 of the donors because counts were too low. The cohort was sequenced for TCR beta chains only, and without alpha or paired-chain data the features that could be detected were limited. In both the original and validation cohorts, the classifier was reported to diagnose cytomegalovirus status with high specificity and sensitivity. In a later analysis, most CMV-associated TCR beta chains were found to appear HLA-restricted, with HLA associations seemingly driven largely by CMV exposure. Most TCR sequences were observed very rarely across donors, whereas some public TCRs were present in many individuals. In a later analysis, HLA-associated TCR beta chains showed more clonal expansion and lower generation probabilities than non-associated chains that were equally common. Specific HLA alleles were associated with about 17,000 TCR beta sequences at a false discovery rate of 0.05 in a later analysis. In a later genetic analysis, fewer N-insertions in productive TCRs were reported among donors in an Asian-associated ancestry cluster than the 666-donor mean. The only immune exposure information available for the cohort was CMV serostatus.

V gives up 5 bases and J gives up 5 bases, and the segment between their germline ends measures 7 bases. CDR1 and CDR2 were assigned from the germline V gene as LGHNT and FRNRAP. The CDR3 holds 12 amino acids from the cysteine to the phenylalanine. Solely the CDR3 DNA is kept, with 36 bases framed from the first base. The sequence was collected from a boy under 18 in good health and CMV-seronegative. In this chain, TRBV12-5 is recombined with TRBJ1-5, with TRBD1 perhaps the D gene, on 6 matching bases. Input material: PBMCs. The CDR3 loop reads CASGTGYQPQHF. The DNA sequence is TGTGCTAGTGGTACAGGGTATCAGCCCCAGCATTTT.